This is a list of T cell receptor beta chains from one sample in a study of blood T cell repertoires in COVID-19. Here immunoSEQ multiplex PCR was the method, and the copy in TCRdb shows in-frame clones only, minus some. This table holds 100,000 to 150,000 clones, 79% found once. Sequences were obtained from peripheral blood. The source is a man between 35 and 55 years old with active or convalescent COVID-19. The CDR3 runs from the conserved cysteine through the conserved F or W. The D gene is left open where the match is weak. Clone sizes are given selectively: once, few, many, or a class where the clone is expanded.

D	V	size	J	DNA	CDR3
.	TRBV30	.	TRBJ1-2	TGTGCCTGGAGTGTACAATATGGCTACACCTTC	CAWSVQYGYTF
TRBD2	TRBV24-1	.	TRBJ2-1	TGTGCCACCAGTGATTTTGGGCTAGCGGGAGGACGGGGTGAGCAGTTCTTC	CATSDFGLAGGRGEQFF
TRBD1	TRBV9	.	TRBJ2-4	TGTGCCAGCAGCGGATGGGACAGTACCAAAAACATTCAGTACTTC	CASSGWDSTKNIQYF
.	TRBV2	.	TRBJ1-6	TGTGCCAGCAGTCCGGGGGGACGATCACCCCTCCACTTT	CASSPGGRSPLHF
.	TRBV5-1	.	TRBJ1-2	TGCGCCAGCGGGGGCCCCAACTATGGCTACACCTTC	CASGGPNYGYTF
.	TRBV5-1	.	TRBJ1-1	TGCGCCAGCAGCTTGCGCGGGGCAACTGAAGCTTTCTTT	CASSLRGATEAFF
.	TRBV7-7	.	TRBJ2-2	TGTGCTAGCAGCTCGCTGGAAGGAGGGAACACCGGGGAGCTGTTTTTT	CASSSLEGGNTGELFF
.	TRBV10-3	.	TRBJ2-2	TGTGCCATCAGTGAGAGAGGGCAGCTAAACACCGGGGAGCTGTTTTTT	CAISERGQLNTGELFF
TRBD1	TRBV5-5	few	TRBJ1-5	TGTGCCAGCAGCTTGGGAGGGGGCGGGCAGCCCCAGCATTTT	CASSLGGGGQPQHF
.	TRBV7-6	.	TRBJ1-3	TGTGCCAGCAGCTCGATTGACACAGTCTCTGGAAACACCATATATTTT	CASSSIDTVSGNTIYF
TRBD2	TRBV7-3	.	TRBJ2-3	TGTGCCAGCAGTAGCGGGATGCGCACAGATACGCAGTATTTT	CASSSGMRTDTQYF
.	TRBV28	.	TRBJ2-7	TGTGCCAGCACCAGAGCGGACGAGCAGTACTTC	CASTRADEQYF
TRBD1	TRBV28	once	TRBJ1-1	TGTGCCAGCGGGAGACAGGGATTCGAGACTGAAGCTTTCTTT	CASGRQGFETEAFF
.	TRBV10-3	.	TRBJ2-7	TGTGCCATCAGTGACCGAAACAGTTACGAGCAGTACTTC	CAISDRNSYEQYF
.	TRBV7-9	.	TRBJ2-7	TGTGCCAGCAGCTCGAGATTTTCCTACGAGCAGTACTTC	CASSSRFSYEQYF